This T cell receptor (beta chain) comes out of a study of chemoradiotherapy in HPV16-positive cancers. Broader study findings: Candidate HPV-specific clones and E7-related TCR motifs grew in tumor during treatment.

This clone showed up just once. Its antigen is not identified. Measured with immunoSEQ multiplex PCR; TCRdb has only the in-frame clones, and not every one. The repertoire holds approximately 58,000 clones, with roughly 90% as singletons. The ends lost 3 bases at V and 0 bases at J; junction bases unmatched: 3. Germline CDR1 is SGHTA and CDR2 is FQGNSA. The CDR3 consists of 17 residues. The chain employs TRBV7-2 and TRBJ2-7; TRBD2 matches at 15 bases. The material sequenced was blood, taken from a patient who underwent chemoradiotherapy. This TCR came from a human donor with HPV-associated anogenital cancer. The CDR3 DNA reads TGTGCCAGCAGCTTTGGACTAGCGGGGGGGCGCTCCTACGAGCAGTACTTC. Encoded protein: CASSFGLAGGRSYEQYF.